This T cell receptor (beta chain) was retrieved from a study of cytomegalovirus exposure and HLA in healthy donors. Findings of the study overall: The authors later linked a missense DCLRE1C variant to TCR beta V- and J-gene trimming. In a later analysis, the majority of CMV-associated beta chains seemingly showed HLA restriction. Later analysis reportedly placed an Asian-associated ancestry cluster below the roughly 700-donor mean in N-insertions. A later analysis by the authors found several of the most significant clusters apparently linked to common viral pathogens.

The PCR was carried out with 60 Vbeta primers and 13 Jbeta primers. Clones were sequenced by immunoSEQ multiplex PCR, and TCRdb holds only the in-frame ones, with some missing. This table holds more than 100,000 clones, almost 80% found once. CDR1 is SGHTA, CDR2 FQGNSA, per germline. This CDR3 is built from 16 residues. The V end lost 2 bases, the J end lost 5 bases, and 18 bases lay between the germline ends. This clone has only one observation. Its antigen is as yet unknown. The sample comprised PBMCs. This clonotype was sampled from a man in his forties or fifties in good health and CMV-seropositive. The chain carries TRBV7-2 and TRBJ2-5, with TRBD2 as a possible D gene (7 bases). CDR3 bases: TGTGCCAGCAGCTTAAGGGGGAGCGGGAAGGGGGAGACCCAGTACTTC. It yields the protein CASSLRGSGKGETQYF.